This TCR beta chain came from a study of T cell repertoires in cytomegalovirus infection. Looking at the study overall: In public TCR beta signatures, there were indications of both CMV infection and matching HLA type.

Study-wide points: Dominating the ex vivo response were HLA-C-restricted CMV-specific TCR beta clonotypes.

This clonotype was seen many times. Its antigen is undetermined. A single record per CDR3 protein comes from TCRdb applying MiXCR to the reads. The table includes approximately 180,000 distinct CDR3 sequences, approximately 9.7% detected once. The germline CDR1 and CDR2 sequences are SEHNR and FQNEAQ (reference sequence). The CDR3 is 14 residues long. V dropped 2 bases and J dropped 5 bases, with 12 bases sitting between them. V gene TRBV7-9 combines with J gene TRBJ1-1; possibly TRBD1 for D (5 bases). Material for sequencing was PBMCs. The TCR was taken from a human donor in good health (CMV status not recorded). Some clones in this sample may be carry-over from other donors' samples. CDR3: CASSLKGLATEAFF. Written as DNA, the CDR3 is TGTGCCAGCAGCTTAAAGGGGCTTGCAACTGAAGCTTTCTTT. The whole variable domain, filled in from reference TRBV7-9 and TRBJ1-1, reads DTGVSQNPRHKITKRGQNVTFRCDPISEHNRLYWYRQTLGQGPEFLTYFQNEAQLEKSRLLSDRFSAERPKGSFSTLEIQRTEQGDSAMYLCASSLKGLATEAFFGQGTRLTVV.